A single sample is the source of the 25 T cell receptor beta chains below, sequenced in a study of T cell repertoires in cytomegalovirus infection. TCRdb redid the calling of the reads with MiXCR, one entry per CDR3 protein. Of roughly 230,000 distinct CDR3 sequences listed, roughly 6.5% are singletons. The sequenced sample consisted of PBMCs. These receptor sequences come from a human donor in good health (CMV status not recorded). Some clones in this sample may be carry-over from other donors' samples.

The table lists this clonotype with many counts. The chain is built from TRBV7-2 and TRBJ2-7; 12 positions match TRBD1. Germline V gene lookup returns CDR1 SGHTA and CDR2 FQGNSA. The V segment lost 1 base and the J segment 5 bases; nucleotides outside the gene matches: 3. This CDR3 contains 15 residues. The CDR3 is CASSLVGTGGNEQYF. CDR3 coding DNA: TGTGCCAGCAGCTTAGTCGGGACAGGGGGCAACGAGCAGTACTTC. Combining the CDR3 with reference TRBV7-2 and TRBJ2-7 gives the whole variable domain GAGVSQSPSNKVTEKGKDVELRCDPISGHTALYWYRQSLGQGLEFLIYFQGNSAPDKSGLPSDRFSAERTGGSVSTLTIQRTQQEDSAVYLCASSLVGTGGNEQYFGPGTRLTVT.

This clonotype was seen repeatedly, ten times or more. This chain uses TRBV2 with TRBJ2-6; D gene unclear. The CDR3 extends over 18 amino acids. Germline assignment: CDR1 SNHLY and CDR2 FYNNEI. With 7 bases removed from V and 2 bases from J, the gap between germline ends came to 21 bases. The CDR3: CASTPRALTTAGANVLTF. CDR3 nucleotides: TGTGCCAGCACCCCCCGAGCCCTCACAACGGCTGGGGCCAACGTCCTGACTTTC.

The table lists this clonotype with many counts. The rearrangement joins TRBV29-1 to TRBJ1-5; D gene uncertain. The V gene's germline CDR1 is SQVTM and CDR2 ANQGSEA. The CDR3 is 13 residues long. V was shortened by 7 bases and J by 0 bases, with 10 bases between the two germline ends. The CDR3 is CSAQRNSNQPQHF. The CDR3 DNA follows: TGCAGCGCCCAGCGGAATAGCAATCAGCCCCAGCATTTT.

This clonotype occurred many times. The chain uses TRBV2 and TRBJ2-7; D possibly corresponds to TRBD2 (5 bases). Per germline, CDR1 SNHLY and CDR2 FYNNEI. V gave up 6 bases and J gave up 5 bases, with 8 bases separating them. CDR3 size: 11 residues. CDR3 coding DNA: TGTGCCAGCAGGGTCGGGGACGAGCAGTACTTC. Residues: CASRVGDEQYF.

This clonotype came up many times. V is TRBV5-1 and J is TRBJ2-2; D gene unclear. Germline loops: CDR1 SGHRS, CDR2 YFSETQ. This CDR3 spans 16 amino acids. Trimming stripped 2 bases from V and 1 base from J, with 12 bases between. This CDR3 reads CASSLFVPGNTGELFF. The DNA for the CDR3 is TGCGCCAGCAGCTTATTCGTTCCAGGGAACACCGGGGAGCTGTTTTTT.

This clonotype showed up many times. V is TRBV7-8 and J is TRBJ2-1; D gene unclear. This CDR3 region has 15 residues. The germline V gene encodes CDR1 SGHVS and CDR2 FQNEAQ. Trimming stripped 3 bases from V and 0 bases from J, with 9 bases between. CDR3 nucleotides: TGTGCCAGCAGCTTTGACCAAAGCTCCTACAATGAGCAGTTCTTC. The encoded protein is CASSFDQSSYNEQFF.

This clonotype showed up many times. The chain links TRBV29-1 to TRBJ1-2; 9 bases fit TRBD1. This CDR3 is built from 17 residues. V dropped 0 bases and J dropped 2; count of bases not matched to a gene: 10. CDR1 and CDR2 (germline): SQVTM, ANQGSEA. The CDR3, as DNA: TGCAGCGTTGAAGAAGTGGACAGGGGCCACATGAACTATGGCTACACCTTC. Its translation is CSVEEVDRGHMNYGYTF.

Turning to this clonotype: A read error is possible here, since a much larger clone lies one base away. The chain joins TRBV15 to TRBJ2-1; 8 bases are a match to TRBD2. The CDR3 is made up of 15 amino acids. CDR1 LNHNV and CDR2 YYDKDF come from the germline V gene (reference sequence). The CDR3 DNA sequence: TGTGTCACCAGCAGAGATGCGGGGACTAGTCGGGAGCAGTTCTTC. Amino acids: CVTSRDAGTSREQFF.

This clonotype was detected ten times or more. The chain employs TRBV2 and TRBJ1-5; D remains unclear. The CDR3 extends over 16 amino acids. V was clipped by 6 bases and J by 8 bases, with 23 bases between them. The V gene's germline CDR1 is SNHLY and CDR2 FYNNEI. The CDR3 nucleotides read TGTGCCAGCAGCGCCACGAGGACCACGACTAGGGAGCCCCAGCATTTT. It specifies CASSATRTTTREPQHF. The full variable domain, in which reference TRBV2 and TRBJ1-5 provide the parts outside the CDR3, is EPEVTQTPSHQVTQMGQEVILRCVPISNHLYFYWYRQILGQKVEFLVSFYNNEISEKSEIFDDQFSVERPDGSNFTLKIRSTKLEDSAMYFCASSATRTTTREPQHFGDGTRLSIL.

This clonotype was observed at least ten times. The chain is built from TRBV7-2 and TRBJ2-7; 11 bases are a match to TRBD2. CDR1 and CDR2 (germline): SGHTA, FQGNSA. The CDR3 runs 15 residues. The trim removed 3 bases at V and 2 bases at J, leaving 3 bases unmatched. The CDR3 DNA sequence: TGTGCCAGCAGCTTCTTAGCGGGGGGGCCCTACGAGCAGTACTTC. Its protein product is CASSFLAGGPYEQYF.

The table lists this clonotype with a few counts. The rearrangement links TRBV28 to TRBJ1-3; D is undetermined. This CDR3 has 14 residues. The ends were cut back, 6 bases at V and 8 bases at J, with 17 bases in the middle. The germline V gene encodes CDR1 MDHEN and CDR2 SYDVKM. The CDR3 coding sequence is TGTGCCAGCAGCCTGGACGGATATTCCTACACCATATATTTT. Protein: CASSLDGYSYTIYF.

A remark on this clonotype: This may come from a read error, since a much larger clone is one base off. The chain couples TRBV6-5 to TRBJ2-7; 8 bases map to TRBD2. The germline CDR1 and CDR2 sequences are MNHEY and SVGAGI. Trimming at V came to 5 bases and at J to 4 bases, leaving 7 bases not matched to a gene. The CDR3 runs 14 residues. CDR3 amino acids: CASSPAGELYEQYF. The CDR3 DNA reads TGTGCCAGCAGTCCAGCGGGGGAGTTGTACGAGCAGTACTTC.

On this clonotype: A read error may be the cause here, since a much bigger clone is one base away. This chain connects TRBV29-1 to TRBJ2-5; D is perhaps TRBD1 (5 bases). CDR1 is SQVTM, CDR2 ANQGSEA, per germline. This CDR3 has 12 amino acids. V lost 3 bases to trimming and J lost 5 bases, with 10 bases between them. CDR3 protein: CSVDVAGETQYF. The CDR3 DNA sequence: TGCAGCGTTGACGTGGCAGGGGAGACCCAGTACTTC.

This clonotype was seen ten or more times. Here the CDR3 reads CASAYLSGANVLTF. The CDR3 DNA reads TGTGCCAGCGCTTACCTCTCTGGGGCCAACGTCCTGACTTTC. This chain connects TRBV7-8 to TRBJ2-6, with D uncertain. Germline loops: CDR1 SGHVS, CDR2 FQNEAQ. With 8 bases removed from V and 0 bases from J, the gap between germline ends came to 8 bases. The CDR3 consists of 14 residues.

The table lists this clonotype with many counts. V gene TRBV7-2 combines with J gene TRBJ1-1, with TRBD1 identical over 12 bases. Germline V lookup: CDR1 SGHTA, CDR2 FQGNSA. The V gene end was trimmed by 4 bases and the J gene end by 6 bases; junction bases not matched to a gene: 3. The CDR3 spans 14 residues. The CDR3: CASSWGQGAAEAFF. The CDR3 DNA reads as TGTGCCAGCAGCTGGGGACAGGGGGCTGCTGAAGCTTTCTTT.

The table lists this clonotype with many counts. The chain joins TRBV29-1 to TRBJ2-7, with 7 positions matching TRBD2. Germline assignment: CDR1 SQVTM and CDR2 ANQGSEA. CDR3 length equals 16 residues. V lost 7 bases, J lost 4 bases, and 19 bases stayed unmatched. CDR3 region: CSGTMWTASGRYEQYF. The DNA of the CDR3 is TGCAGCGGGACTATGTGGACGGCTAGCGGTCGGTACGAGCAGTACTTC.

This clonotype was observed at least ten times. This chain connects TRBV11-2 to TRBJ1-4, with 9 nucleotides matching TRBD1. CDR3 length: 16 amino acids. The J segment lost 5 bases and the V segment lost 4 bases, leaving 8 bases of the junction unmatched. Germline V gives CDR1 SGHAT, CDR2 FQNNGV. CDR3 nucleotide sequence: TGTGCCAGCAGCTCGAGAGCCGGGACAGGGAATGAAAAACTGTTTTTT. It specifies CASSSRAGTGNEKLFF.

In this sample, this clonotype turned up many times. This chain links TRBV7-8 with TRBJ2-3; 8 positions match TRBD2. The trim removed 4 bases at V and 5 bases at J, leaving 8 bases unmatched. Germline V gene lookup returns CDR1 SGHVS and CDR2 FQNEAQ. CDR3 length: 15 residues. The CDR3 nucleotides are TGTGCCAGCAGCTCCCCGAATAGCGGGGAAGATACGCAGTATTTT. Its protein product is CASSSPNSGEDTQYF.

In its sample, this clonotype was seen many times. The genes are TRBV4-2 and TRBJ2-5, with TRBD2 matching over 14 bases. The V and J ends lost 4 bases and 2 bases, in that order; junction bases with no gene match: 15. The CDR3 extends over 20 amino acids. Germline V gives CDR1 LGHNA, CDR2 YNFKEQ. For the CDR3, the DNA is TGTGCCAGCAGCCGGACTAGCGGGGGGCCCTGGGCGACTGAACAAGAGACCCAGTACTTC. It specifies CASSRTSGGPWATEQETQYF.

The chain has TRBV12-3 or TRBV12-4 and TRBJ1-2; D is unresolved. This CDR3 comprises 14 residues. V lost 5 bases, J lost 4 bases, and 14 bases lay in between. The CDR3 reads CASSPVREGYGYTF. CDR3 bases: TGTGCCAGCAGTCCCGTCCGGGAGGGCTATGGCTACACCTTC.

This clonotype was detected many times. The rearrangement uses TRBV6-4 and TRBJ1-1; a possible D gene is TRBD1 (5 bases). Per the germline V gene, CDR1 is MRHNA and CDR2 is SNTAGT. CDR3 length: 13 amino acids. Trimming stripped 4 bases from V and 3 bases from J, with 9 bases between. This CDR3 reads CASSVARDTEAFF. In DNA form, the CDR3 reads TGTGCCAGCAGTGTGGCCAGGGACACTGAAGCTTTCTTT.

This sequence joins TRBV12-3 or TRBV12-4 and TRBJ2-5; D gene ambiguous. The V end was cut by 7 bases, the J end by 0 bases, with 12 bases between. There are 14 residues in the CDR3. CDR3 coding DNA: TGTGCCAGCACCACCTCTCCGTACCAAGAGACCCAGTACTTC. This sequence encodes CASTTSPYQETQYF.

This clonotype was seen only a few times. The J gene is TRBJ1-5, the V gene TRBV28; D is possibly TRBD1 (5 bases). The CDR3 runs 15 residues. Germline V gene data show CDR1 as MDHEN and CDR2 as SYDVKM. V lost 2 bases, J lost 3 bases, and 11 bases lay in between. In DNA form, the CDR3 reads TGTGCCAGCAGTTTACCAGGGTGGGTCAATCAGCCCCAGCATTTT. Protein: CASSLPGWVNQPQHF.

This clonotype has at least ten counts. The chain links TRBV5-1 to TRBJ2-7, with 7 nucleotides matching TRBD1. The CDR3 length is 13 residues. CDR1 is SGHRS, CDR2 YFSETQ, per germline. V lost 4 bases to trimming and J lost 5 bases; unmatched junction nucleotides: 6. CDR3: CASSLGTDNEQYF. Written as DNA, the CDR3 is TGCGCCAGCAGCCTCGGGACAGACAACGAGCAGTACTTC.

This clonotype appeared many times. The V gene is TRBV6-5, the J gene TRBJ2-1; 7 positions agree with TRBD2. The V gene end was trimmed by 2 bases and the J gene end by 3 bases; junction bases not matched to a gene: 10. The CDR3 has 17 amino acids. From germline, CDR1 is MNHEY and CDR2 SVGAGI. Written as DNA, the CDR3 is TGTGCCAGCAGTTACCAACGTTGGGGGGGAGTCTACAATGAGCAGTTCTTC. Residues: CASSYQRWGGVYNEQFF.